The T cell receptor (beta chain) under discussion was sequenced for a study of cytomegalovirus exposure and HLA in healthy donors (dated by TCRdb to the late 2010s). General notes on the study: According to an earlier analysis of a few hundred of the donors, some 170 million T cells yielded some 120 million unique TCR beta sequences and about 300 Gb of sequence data. Rather than drawing on any new phenotypic data, the later analysis identified candidate immune exposures from TCR beta sequences and the way those sequences occurred across donors. Donor age, sex, ethnicity and CMV serostatus were compiled alongside the repertoire data. Using immunosequencing, the study profiled T cell repertoires from 666 subjects and related those repertoires to cytomegalovirus serostatus. Every repertoire in the discovery cohort had been generated on one and the same sequencing platform. Of the roughly 400 genotyped donors, 65% to 90% were placed in the genetic ancestry cluster associated with self-reported Caucasian donors. The study combined high-throughput TCR immunosequencing, statistical association of individual TCRs with disease status, and machine learning to predict cytomegalovirus infection status. Approximately 300 gigabases of sequencing data and about 92 million unique TCR sequences made up an early release that covered about 640 HLA-typed donors. In a later analysis, previously published TCR beta repertoires from about 670 donors were re-analyzed and high-resolution HLA genotyping was added so that TCR occurrence patterns could be studied. Several DR-DQ haplotypes were treated as single units for association and clustering because of strong linkage in the cohort. Besides the first cohort of roughly 660 subjects, a separate validation cohort made up of 120 different subjects was used. The study aimed to test whether cataloging public T cell receptors could reveal signatures of past pathogen exposure. To decide whether each TCR beta V gene segment behaved as functional or pseudogenic, an earlier analysis of some 540 of the donors relied on high-throughput TCR beta sequencing. Class I and class II HLA loci were covered by the typing at four-digit resolution. Typing coverage varied by locus: roughly 629-640 donors for A, B, C, DRB1 and DQB1; about 520 for DQA1; approximately 570 for DPA1; under 490 for DPB1. Among approximately 370 genotyped donors of the cohort, an average of approximately 240,000 unique TCR beta nucleotide sequences was sequenced per donor, of which about 20% were non-productive. Genome-wide SNP genotypes for about 55% of the roughly 670 donors were used in a later genetic analysis, which treated that subset as a discovery cohort. Broader findings and caveats from the paper: Compared with equally common non-associated chains, HLA-associated TCR beta chains in a later analysis were more clonally expanded and had lower generation probabilities. Most CMV-associated TCR beta chains appeared to be HLA-restricted in a later analysis, and the HLA associations seemed to be driven largely by CMV exposure. When HLA alleles, especially DR and DQ, strongly co-occurred, TCR associations were difficult to assign to individual alleles. Cytomegalovirus status was reported to be diagnosed by the classifier with high specificity and sensitivity in both the original and validation cohorts. Three of the identified cytomegalovirus-associated TCR beta chains were confirmed in vitro to be specific for cytomegalovirus antigens. This cohort had only TCR beta chains sequenced, and the lack of alpha or paired-chain data limited which features could be detected. In a later genetic analysis, a missense DCLRE1C variant was associated with V-gene and J-gene trimming of TCR beta chains, and the association was replicated in an independent cohort. Because counts were too low, about 18 rarely observed V segments, including chromosome 9 orphons, were excluded from the earlier analysis of fewer than 650 of the donors. Linkage disequilibrium might explain the correlated functional status among segregating V segments, but an unknown experimental factor could not be ruled out. A further reported finding was that TCR beta sequences accurately predicted the HLA-A and HLA-B alleles for most subjects in the first cohort. The sequencing pipeline was judged likely to have produced a cluster of highly shared sequence variants as a technical artifact. A later analysis reported that several top co-occurrence clusters appeared linked to parvovirus B19, influenza, CMV and Epstein-Barr virus. In the study, approximately 160 TCR beta chains were listed as associated with cytomegalovirus. In a later analysis, TCR association rates were found to vary across HLA loci, with the most associated TCRs seen for DRB1 alleles and the fewest for HLA-C alleles. Immune exposure information for the cohort was limited to CMV serostatus. Most TCR sequences were seen in very few donors, while some public TCRs were found in many individuals. In an earlier analysis of 587 of the donors, most TCR beta V segments appeared in productive rearrangements about 90% or about 30% of the time, broadly matching IMGT annotations. According to the authors, the approach could potentially be generalized to other disease states and immunological phenotypes. Because HLA typing was unavailable for some donors at each locus, only the typed subset was used in association tests. A later genetic analysis reported fewer N-insertions in productive TCRs among donors in an Asian-associated ancestry cluster than the roughly 620-donor mean. A later analysis associated roughly 17,000 TCR beta sequences with specific HLA alleles at a false discovery rate of 0.05. The presence/absence analyses assumed that sequencing depth was roughly uniform across donors, and that assumption may not be true.

The library was generated by the immunoSEQ multiplex PCR assay. For the multiplex PCR, a mixture combining 60 forward primers for TCR Vbeta segments and 13 reverse primers for TCR Jbeta segments was used. A multiplex PCR assay on genomic DNA amplified the CDR3 region of rearranged TCR beta genes. On the Illumina HiSeq System, the amplified TCR beta libraries were sequenced as 87-base-pair reads. Regarding the original processing steps: A later analysis tallied 70 million to 100 million unique TCR beta chains across the 660 or so repertoires, and around 12 million of those chains were shared by two or more donors. A nearest-neighbor algorithm error-corrected the raw reads and collapsed the reads into unique sequences, merging closely related sequences to remove PCR and sequencing errors. Alignment of CDR3 sequences to IMGT reference sequences was used to assign V, D and J gene segments. For a sequence to be retained, a match of at least six nucleotides was required to both a V gene segment and a J gene segment. Rearrangements were called productive when the CDR3 lacked stop codons and stayed in frame with V and J; all others were non-productive. CDR3 was defined by IMGT convention, running from the second conserved V-encoded cysteine to the conserved J-encoded phenylalanine. The earlier analysis of a few hundred of the donors excluded any sequence lacking an unambiguous match to a single V gene segment. In an earlier analysis of some 590 of the donors, V segments were called functional above 56.7% productive rearrangements and were called segregating when the between-donor standard deviation exceeded 5%. A statistical classification framework was built for diagnosing cytomegalovirus status from the catalog of TCR beta chain sequences. In a later analysis, V and J genes were assigned by comparing TCR nucleotide sequences against IMGT/GENE-DB human TR gene sequences. Using the TCRdist pipeline, a later analysis assigned CDR3 sequences along with most-parsimonious VDJ recombination scenarios. A later analysis defined each TCR beta chain by its CDR3 amino acid sequence plus V-gene family, and excluded reads lacking a unique V-gene family. A later analysis removed 592 highly shared, low-generation-probability nucleotide sequences to deal with suspected cross-contamination and a sequencing artifact. For each public chain, a later analysis derived a clonal expansion index from normalized ranks of inferred template counts within each repertoire. A later analysis computed generation probabilities with a VDJ recombination model fitted to out-of-frame rearrangements, and checked the results against IGoR. Hypergeometric tests were used in a later analysis to score TCR-TCR, TCR-HLA and TCR-CMV co-occurrence, with a repertoire-size bias correction applied to the TCR pairs. In a later analysis, false discovery rates were estimated by permuting HLA or CMV assignments 20 times. In a later analysis, co-occurring TCRs were grouped with DBSCAN, and TCRdist sequence similarity was added when clustering was performed within HLA-allele-positive subsets. For co-occurrence clustering, repertoires with fewer than 30,000 or more than 120,000 public chains were excluded, along with 5 or 6 repertoires with anomalous nucleotide sharing. The source is immuneACCESS, and TCRdb retained only in-frame sequences with V and J called. Part of the clones is not carried over; for the studies checked, unresolved V genes explain less than half of this, and the remainder is unexplained. The V and J calls and the clone size are those of that table, but D and trimming were determined from the DNA. Across this sample there are 100,000 to 150,000 clones, with roughly 78% seen only once. The ten top clones hold 2.5% to 3.5% of the sample.

For this clone: The clone's antigen remains unknown. Qualities for individual bases were not recorded, and no much larger clone is one base off.

The cohort consisted of hundreds of healthy bone marrow donors. At the time of sampling, all cohort members were nominally healthy, though unrecorded immune exposures were likely present. The donor was CMV seronegative and belonged to the group of 352 seronegative cohort members. Every donor gave a peripheral blood sample, and the peripheral blood mononuclear cells from that sample were used for TCR beta sequencing. The Qiagen DNeasy Blood Extraction Kit was used to extract genomic DNA from the blood cell samples. Specimen: PBMCs. This sequence originates from a male donor in good health and CMV-seronegative.

The CDR3 protein is CASGGGQGANYGYTF. Read as DNA, the sequence is TGTGCTAGTGGTGGGGGACAGGGGGCAAACTATGGCTACACCTTC. The chain is encoded by TRBV12-5 joined to TRBJ1-2; TRBD1 matches 12 bases in the middle. Taken from the germline V gene, the CDR1 and CDR2 loops are LGHNT and FRNRAP. Inclusive of the bounding cysteine and phenylalanine, the CDR3 is 15 residues long. The DNA shown is the 45-base CDR3, in frame from base 1. V and J are trimmed by 5 bases and 2 bases, and the gene matches miss 3 bases of the junction.